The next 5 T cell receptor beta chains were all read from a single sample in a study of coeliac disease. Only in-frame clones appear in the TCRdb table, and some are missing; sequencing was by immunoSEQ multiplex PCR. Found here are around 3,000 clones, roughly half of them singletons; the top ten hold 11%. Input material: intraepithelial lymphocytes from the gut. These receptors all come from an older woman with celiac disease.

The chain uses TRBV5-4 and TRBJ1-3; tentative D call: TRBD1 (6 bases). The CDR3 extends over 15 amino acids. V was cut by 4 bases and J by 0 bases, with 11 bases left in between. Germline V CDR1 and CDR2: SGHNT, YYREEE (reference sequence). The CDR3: CASSPGHYSGNTIYF. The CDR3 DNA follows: TGTGCCAGCAGCCCGGGACACTACTCTGGAAACACCATATATTTT.

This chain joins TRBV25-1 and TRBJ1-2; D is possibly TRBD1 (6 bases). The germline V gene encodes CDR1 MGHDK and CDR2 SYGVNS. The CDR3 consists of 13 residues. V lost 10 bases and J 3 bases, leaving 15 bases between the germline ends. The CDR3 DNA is TGTGCCACCGCGAGGGGGGGAGACTATGGCTACACCTTC. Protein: CATARGGDYGYTF.

The CDR3 here is CASSVQGGVDTQYF. Written as DNA, the CDR3 is TGTGCCAGCAGCGTACAGGGGGGAGTAGATACGCAGTATTTT. The chain couples TRBV9 to TRBJ2-3, with D perhaps matching TRBD1 (7 bases). In germline, CDR1 is SGDLS, CDR2 YYNGEE. Trimming removed 1 base at V and 5 bases at J, with 11 bases between. The CDR3 contains 14 residues.

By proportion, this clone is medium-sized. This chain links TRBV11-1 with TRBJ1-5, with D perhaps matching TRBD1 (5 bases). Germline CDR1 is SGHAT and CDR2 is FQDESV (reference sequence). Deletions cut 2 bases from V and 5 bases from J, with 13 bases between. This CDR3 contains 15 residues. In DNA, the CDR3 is TGTGCCAGCAGCTTATACGCAGGGTGGGATCAGCCCCAGCATTTT. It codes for CASSLYAGWDQPQHF.

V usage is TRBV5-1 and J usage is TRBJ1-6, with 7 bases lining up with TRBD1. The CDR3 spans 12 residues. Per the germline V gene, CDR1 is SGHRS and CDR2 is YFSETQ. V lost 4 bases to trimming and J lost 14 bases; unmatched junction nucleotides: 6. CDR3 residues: CASSTGDAALHF. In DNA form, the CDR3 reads TGCGCCAGCAGCACAGGGGACGCCGCCCTCCACTTT. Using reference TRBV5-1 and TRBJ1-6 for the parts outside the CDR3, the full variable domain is KAGVTQTPRYLIKTRGQQVTLSCSPISGHRSVSWYQQTPGQGLQFLFEYFSETQRNKGNFPGRFSGRQFSNSRSEMNVSTLELGDSALYLCASSTGDAALHFGNGTRLTVT.